The clone carrying this T cell receptor beta chain has just one count. The antigen is undetermined. These data originate in a study of cytomegalovirus exposure and HLA in healthy donors. Study-wide points: CMV antigen specificity of a few CMV-associated chains was confirmed in vitro.

PCR amplification relied on 60 Vbeta primers (plus 13 Jbeta primers). Measured with immunoSEQ multiplex PCR; TCRdb has only the in-frame clones, and not every one. The sample holds approximately 150,000 clones, 60% to 80% seen once. CDR3 size: 12 residues. Germline CDR1 and CDR2: SEHNR and FQNEAQ (reference sequence). This rearrangement joins TRBV7-9 to TRBJ2-7; D is uncertain. This receptor was taken from a young man in good health and CMV-seropositive. The sample consisted of PBMCs. The CDR3 reads CSIDTFSYEQYF. The DNA for the CDR3 is TGTTCCATCGACACCTTCTCCTACGAGCAGTACTTC.